A selection of T cell receptor beta chains follows, all from one sample in a study of T cells of healthy individuals. TCRdb re-called the 5' RACE reads through MiXCR, storing one row per CDR3 protein. This table holds some 100,000 distinct CDR3 sequences, under 20% found once. All receptors come from a human donor in good health. The CDR3 runs from the conserved cysteine through the conserved F or W. The D gene is left open where the match is weak. Size is omitted from some rows. Given values are once, few, many or a class for expanded clones.

NA	TRBV7-9	TRBD2	TRBJ2-1	CASSSGLAGGSSYNEQFF	TGTGCCAGCAGCTCCGGACTAGCGGGGGGGAGCTCCTACAATGAGCAGTTCTTC
many	TRBV10-3	NA	TRBJ1-1	CAISRTALTEAFF	TGTGCCATCAGTCGGACCGCCTTAACCGAAGCTTTCTTT
few	TRBV28	TRBD1	TRBJ2-3	CASSLGQGAVDTQYF	TGTGCCAGCAGCCTGGGACAGGGGGCTGTAGATACGCAGTATTTT
few	TRBV20-1	NA	TRBJ2-5	CSAFPAGRGETQYF	TGCAGTGCTTTTCCGGCAGGGAGAGGGGAGACCCAGTACTTC
few	TRBV5-1	TRBD2	TRBJ2-7	CASSLLAESLGEQYF	TGCGCCAGCAGCTTACTAGCGGAGTCCCTCGGCGAGCAGTACTTC
many	TRBV12-3/TRBV12-4	NA	TRBJ2-4	CASRSLGLDIQYF	TGTGCCAGCAGATCTTTGGGGTTGGACATTCAGTACTTC
few	TRBV7-2	NA	TRBJ1-2	CASSSGRNYGYTF	TGTGCCAGCAGCTCGGGACGGAACTATGGCTACACCTTC
many	TRBV12-3/TRBV12-4	NA	TRBJ2-5	CASSHSGILLSAEETQYF	TGTGCCAGCAGTCACAGTGGAATTCTTTTGAGTGCTGAGGAGACCCAGTACTTC
many	TRBV18	NA	TRBJ1-5	CASSPRGSGDQPQHF	TGTGCCAGCTCACCGAGGGGATCAGGGGATCAGCCCCAGCATTTT
NA	TRBV6-6	TRBD2	TRBJ2-7	CASSFTLAGDDEQYF	TGTGCCAGCAGTTTCACGCTAGCGGGGGACGACGAGCAGTACTTC
NA	TRBV11-1	NA	TRBJ2-2	CASSLVGITGELFF	TGTGCCAGCAGCTTAGTAGGGATCACCGGGGAGCTGTTTTTT
NA	TRBV27	NA	TRBJ1-6	CASSPSAGSPLHF	TGTGCCAGCAGTCCCTCCGCGGGGTCACCCCTCCACTTT
many	TRBV28	NA	TRBJ1-5	CASSPATFDQPQHF	TGTGCCAGCAGTCCCGCCACCTTCGATCAGCCCCAGCATTTT
NA	TRBV7-3	NA	TRBJ1-3	CASGTGTYGNTIYF	TGTGCCAGCGGGACGGGGACTTATGGAAACACCATATATTTT
few	TRBV6-6	TRBD1	TRBJ1-5	CASSFGQGSQPQHF	TGTGCCAGCAGTTTTGGACAGGGGAGTCAGCCCCAGCATTTT
few	TRBV29-1	TRBD2	TRBJ2-1	CSVDASGRRNEQFF	TGCAGCGTTGATGCTAGCGGGAGAAGGAATGAGCAGTTCTTC
many	TRBV12-3/TRBV12-4	TRBD1	TRBJ1-6	CASSDRVYSPLHF	TGTGCCAGCTCTGACAGGGTATACTCACCCCTCCACTTT
few	TRBV19	NA	TRBJ2-1	CASSFRVNNEQFF	TGTGCCAGTAGTTTCAGGGTCAACAATGAGCAGTTCTTC
NA	TRBV6-2/TRBV6-3	NA	TRBJ2-7	CASRVQGRYEQYF	TGTGCCAGCAGGGTACAGGGGAGGTACGAGCAGTACTTC
few	TRBV2	NA	TRBJ2-3	CASSEARGFSTQYF	TGTGCCAGCAGTGAAGCCAGGGGATTTTCTACGCAGTATTTT
NA	TRBV6-5	NA	TRBJ1-5	CASSYSYRVNQPQHF	TGTGCCAGCAGTTACTCGTATCGGGTTAATCAGCCCCAGCATTTT
few	TRBV28	TRBD1	TRBJ2-7	CASSRGQNVYEQYF	TGTGCCAGCAGTCGGGGACAGAACGTCTACGAGCAGTACTTC
NA	TRBV12-3/TRBV12-4	TRBD1	TRBJ2-7	CASSWGQLYEQYF	TGTGCCAGCAGTTGGGGACAGCTCTACGAGCAGTACTTC
few	TRBV12-3/TRBV12-4	NA	TRBJ1-2	CASSLGRDGGYTF	TGTGCCAGCAGTTTGGGCCGGGACGGTGGCTACACCTTC
NA	TRBV4-1	TRBD1	TRBJ2-4	CASSQDSEDRRLLAKNIQYF	TGCGCCAGCAGCCAAGATAGCGAGGACAGGAGACTACTAGCCAAAAACATTCAGTACTTC
NA	TRBV12-3/TRBV12-4	TRBD2	TRBJ2-1	CASRGLAGGPGEQFF	TGTGCCAGCAGGGGACTAGCGGGGGGGCCCGGTGAGCAGTTCTTC
few	TRBV24-1	NA	TRBJ1-5	CATSVAGDSNQPQHF	TGTGCCACCAGTGTAGCAGGTGATAGCAATCAGCCCCAGCATTTT
few	TRBV28	TRBD1	TRBJ1-2	CASSTRQGKLYGYTF	TGTGCCAGCAGTACCCGACAGGGAAAACTCTATGGCTACACCTTC
few	TRBV3-1	NA	TRBJ2-5	CASSRGPLQETQYF	TGTGCCAGCAGCCGCGGACCCCTACAAGAGACCCAGTACTTC
NA	TRBV4-3	TRBD2	TRBJ2-1	CASSQGWAAGEVDEQFF	TGCGCCAGCAGCCAAGGCTGGGCAGCGGGAGAAGTGGATGAGCAGTTCTTC
few	TRBV21-1	NA	TRBJ2-3	CASSERSRGLSTDTQYF	TGTGCCAGCAGCGAAAGGTCCAGGGGGCTTTCCACAGATACGCAGTATTTT
NA	TRBV6-1	TRBD1	TRBJ2-3	CASCRGPNTDTQYF	TGTGCCAGCTGCAGGGGGCCAAACACAGATACGCAGTATTTT
NA	TRBV5-1	NA	TRBJ2-1	CASSLQGSGNEQFF	TGCGCCAGCAGCCTGCAGGGGTCCGGGAATGAGCAGTTCTTC
many	TRBV9	NA	TRBJ2-1	CASSVEVGRYNEQFF	TGTGCCAGCAGCGTAGAGGTCGGGAGATACAATGAGCAGTTCTTC
many	TRBV15	NA	TRBJ2-5	CATSRDIRGETQYF	TGTGCCACCAGCAGAGATATACGGGGGGAGACCCAGTACTTC
many	TRBV29-1	TRBD1	TRBJ1-1	CSAEDRPNTEAFF	TGCAGCGCTGAGGACAGGCCGAACACTGAAGCTTTCTTT
once	TRBV5-1	NA	TRBJ1-1	CASSLALGGGTEAFF	TGCGCCAGCAGCTTGGCGTTGGGTGGAGGCACTGAAGCTTTCTTT
many	TRBV7-2	NA	TRBJ2-3	CASSPRGQNTQYF	TGTGCCAGCAGCCCGCGGGGGCAAAATACGCAGTATTTT
NA	TRBV7-2	NA	TRBJ1-4	CASSFSTTNEKLFF	TGTGCCAGCAGCTTTTCAACAACTAATGAAAAACTGTTTTTT
few	TRBV5-6	NA	TRBJ1-6	CASSLQTNSPLHF	TGTGCCAGCAGCTTGCAGACAAATTCACCCCTCCACTTT
NA	TRBV5-1	NA	TRBJ2-1	CASSWETRLVKVNEQFF	TGCGCCAGCAGCTGGGAAACCCGACTAGTGAAGGTCAATGAGCAGTTCTTC
few	TRBV19	NA	TRBJ1-2	CASSKGGTLTNRTF	TGTGCCAGTAGTAAAGGGGGGACTCTGACAAATCGCACCTTC
many	TRBV29-1	TRBD1	TRBJ1-2	CSERDRIYGYTF	TGCAGCGAAAGGGACAGGATATATGGCTACACCTTC
few	TRBV20-1	NA	TRBJ2-5	CSAIEFKKTQYF	TGCAGTGCTATTGAGTTTAAAAAGACCCAGTACTTC
few	TRBV6-2/TRBV6-3	TRBD1	TRBJ2-2	CASSYNRGGTGELFF	TGTGCCAGCAGTTATAACAGGGGCGGCACCGGGGAGCTGTTTTTT
many	TRBV7-9	NA	TRBJ1-2	CASSLARQRLIGYTF	TGTGCCAGCAGCTTAGCGCGACAGCGCCTAATTGGCTACACCTTC
few	TRBV2	NA	TRBJ2-7	CASSDYSYEQYF	TGTGCCAGCAGTGACTACAGCTACGAGCAGTACTTC
NA	TRBV4-2	TRBD2	TRBJ2-3	CASSQDPGGPNTQYF	TGTGCCAGCAGCCAAGATCCGGGGGGGCCGAATACGCAGTATTTT
many	TRBV6-1	NA	TRBJ1-5	CASGGGIGQPQHF	TGTGCCAGCGGCGGGGGCATAGGTCAGCCCCAGCATTTT
many	TRBV4-3	NA	TRBJ1-6	CASSQDRGSYNSPLHF	TGCGCCAGCAGCCAAGACCGGGGCTCCTATAATTCACCCCTCCACTTT
many	TRBV6-1	TRBD1	TRBJ2-1	CASSVQGETYNEQFF	TGTGCCAGCAGTGTACAGGGGGAAACCTACAATGAGCAGTTCTTC
many	TRBV6-2/TRBV6-3	TRBD1	TRBJ2-3	CASSYFRDRGEDTQYF	TGTGCCAGCAGTTACTTCCGGGACAGGGGAGAGGATACGCAGTATTTT